The sample holds a few counts of the clone carrying this T cell receptor beta chain. Trimming at V came to 5 bases and at J to 3 bases, leaving 6 bases not matched to a gene. CDR1 SEHNR and CDR2 FQNEAQ come from the germline V gene (reference sequence). This CDR3 comprises 17 residues. This entry is derived from a study of blood T cells in healthy people across ages. Peripheral blood was drawn, around 9.5 milliliters per donor. A second PCR, run for about 7 to 11 cycles, used a sample-barcoded 5' primer plus a J-beta primer mix. Each cDNA molecule was tagged by a template-switch adaptor with 12 random nucleotides. One entry per CDR3 protein results from TCRdb running MiXCR on the 5' RACE reads. The data show 700,000 or so distinct CDR3 sequences, with about a fifth seen just once and roughly a fifth held by the top ten.

The chain is built from TRBV7-9 and TRBJ2-3, with 15 bases fitting TRBD2. The source material was blood. The clonotype comes from a man between 65 and 79 years old in good health. The CDR3 loop is CASSPGLAGGRTDTQYF. CDR3 sequence (DNA): TGTGCCAGCAGCCCCGGACTAGCGGGAGGGCGAACAGATACGCAGTATTTT.